These 15 T cell receptor beta chains share one sample of origin, sequenced in a study of T cell responses to AZD1222 COVID-19 vaccine. Data came from immunoSEQ multiplex PCR; TCRdb stores just in-frame clones and leaves some out. Here the sample spans roughly 160,000 clones, approximately 93% being singletons. This specimen was peripheral blood, taken on day 0 of AZD1222 vaccination. These receptors were collected from an adult in good health.

J is TRBJ2-3 and V is TRBV4-1; TRBD2 matches 8 bases. The CDR3 sequence is 16 residues long. Germline V gives CDR1 MGHRA, CDR2 YSYEKL. Unmatched junction bases numbered 7, after V lost 4 bases and J lost 1 base. For the CDR3, the DNA is TGCGCCAGCAGCCGGGTTCATAGCGGGGGCACAGATACGCAGTATTTT. Residues: CASSRVHSGGTDTQYF.

CDR3 nucleotide sequence: TGTGCCAGCAGCTTGGAAGGGGGCTACTATGGCTACACCTTC. Its protein is CASSLEGGYYGYTF. V gene TRBV5-4 combines with J gene TRBJ1-2; 7 bases are a match to TRBD1. V dropped 0 bases and J dropped 3; count of bases not matched to a gene: 2. Germline V gene sequence: CDR1 SGHNT, CDR2 YYREEE (reference sequence). The CDR3 runs to 14 residues.

V gene TRBV9 combines with J gene TRBJ1-1, with 7 positions matching TRBD1. The V gene end was trimmed by 7 bases and the J gene end by 1 base; junction bases not matched to a gene: 4. CDR3 length: 13 amino acids. In germline, CDR1 is SGDLS, CDR2 YYNGEE. CDR3 loop: CASGGQTNTEAFF. CDR3 nucleotide sequence: TGTGCCAGCGGGGGACAGACGAACACTGAAGCTTTCTTT.

V is TRBV19 and J is TRBJ2-7; D is undetermined. Deletions cut 5 bases from V and 1 base from J, with 9 bases between. CDR1 is LNHDA and CDR2 is SQIVND in the germline V gene (reference sequence). The CDR3 runs to 13 residues. The CDR3 nucleotides read TGTGCCAGTAGTCCCGGTGCATCCTACGAGCAGTACTTC. Its protein product is CASSPGASYEQYF.

This clone occurred once. The chain links TRBV18 to TRBJ2-5; D is unclear. This CDR3 has 12 amino acids. Trimming took off 2 bases at V and 3 bases at J, with 4 bases between the two ends. Per germline, CDR1 KGHSH and CDR2 LQKENI. The DNA of the CDR3 is TGTGCCAGCTCACCAGGGAAAGAGACCCAGTACTTC. Its translation is CASSPGKETQYF.

This chain uses TRBV9 with TRBJ1-2; no definite D call. This CDR3 has 12 residues. Trimming removed 3 bases from V and 8 bases from J, with 11 bases in between. Germline CDR1 is SGDLS and CDR2 is YYNGEE. CDR3 residues: CASSEPLSGYTF. In DNA, the CDR3 is TGTGCCAGCAGCGAGCCCCTTAGCGGCTACACCTTC.

The genes are TRBV5-1 and TRBJ2-2; D is unclear. CDR1 and CDR2 (germline): SGHRS, YFSETQ. The germline V and J ends were trimmed by 2 bases and 5 bases, with 4 bases remaining between them. The CDR3 contains 12 residues. CDR3 nucleotide sequence: TGCGCCAGCAGCTTAACAACCGGGGAGCTGTTTTTT. This sequence encodes CASSLTTGELFF.

The chain has TRBV6-5 and TRBJ1-2; 7 nucleotides agree with TRBD1. The CDR3 extends over 16 amino acids. The V segment lost 0 bases and the J segment 1 base; nucleotides outside the gene matches: 5. The V gene's germline CDR1 is MNHEY and CDR2 SVGAGI. The CDR3 reads CASSYSRTGLNYGYTF. DNA for the CDR3: TGTGCCAGCAGTTACTCGAGGACAGGACTTAACTATGGCTACACCTTC.

This chain links TRBV19 with TRBJ2-7, with a weak D call TRBD1 (5 bases). Germline loops: CDR1 LNHDA, CDR2 SQIVND (reference sequence). The germline V and J ends were trimmed by 7 bases and 2 bases, with 9 bases remaining between them. The CDR3 is 12 residues long. CDR3 DNA sequence: TGTGCCAGTACTGACAGAGCCTACGAGCAGTACTTC. Its protein is CASTDRAYEQYF.

The genes are TRBV4-1 and TRBJ1-5; TRBD1 might be the D (5 bases). V shed 2 bases and J shed 5 bases, with 16 bases lying between them. This CDR3 contains 16 residues. CDR1 MGHRA and CDR2 YSYEKL come from the germline V gene. CDR3 amino acids: CASSQKGQDEHQPQHF. In nucleotides, the CDR3 is TGCGCCAGCAGCCAAAAGGGGCAGGACGAGCATCAGCCCCAGCATTTT.

The rearrangement joins TRBV30 to TRBJ2-7, with D possibly being TRBD2 (5 bases). This CDR3 has 13 amino acids. Looked up from germline, CDR1 is GTSNPN and CDR2 is SVGIG (reference sequence). V lost 3 bases to trimming and J lost 0 bases, with 9 bases between them. The CDR3 coding sequence is TGTGCCTGGAGCCGGGGAAACTCCTACGAGCAGTACTTC. This codes for CAWSRGNSYEQYF.

This chain links TRBV6-1 with TRBJ1-2; D perhaps matches TRBD1 (6 bases). The CDR3 spans 14 residues. Looked up from germline, CDR1 is MNHNS and CDR2 is SASEGT. V was shortened by 0 bases and J by 6 bases, with 11 bases between the two germline ends. The CDR3 loop reads CASSEAGARDGYTF. The CDR3 region has the DNA TGTGCCAGCAGTGAAGCGGGGGCGCGGGATGGCTACACCTTC.

The chain recombines TRBV19 with TRBJ1-5; D not certain. Per germline, CDR1 LNHDA and CDR2 SQIVND (reference sequence). CDR3 length equals 13 residues. V was shortened by 4 bases and J by 0 bases, with 4 bases between the two germline ends. CDR3 residues: CASSTHSNQPQHF. The CDR3 nucleotides are TGTGCCAGTAGTACACATAGCAATCAGCCCCAGCATTTT. The full variable domain, rest sourced from reference TRBV19 and TRBJ1-5, is DGGITQSPKYLFRKEGQNVTLSCEQNLNHDAMYWYRQDPGQGLRLIYYSQIVNDFQKGDIAEGYSVSREKKESFPLTVTSAQKNPTAFYLCASSTHSNQPQHFGDGTRLSIL.

The chain links TRBV14 to TRBJ1-5; D not certain. Trimming pared 0 bases from V and 5 bases from J, leaving 5 bases between. The CDR3 totals 13 residues. Germline V gene data show CDR1 as SGHDN and CDR2 as FVKESK. The DNA of the CDR3 is TGTGCCAGCAGCCAAGATTTTTATCAGCCCCAGCATTTT. Its protein product is CASSQDFYQPQHF.

The genes are TRBV7-3 and TRBJ2-7, with 8 bases identical to TRBD1. Looked up from germline, CDR1 is SGHTA and CDR2 is FQGTGA. CDR3 length equals 15 residues. V lost 5 bases and J lost 2; bases outside the gene matches: 8. The CDR3 sequence: CASSDGPGQAYEQYF. The CDR3 coding sequence is TGTGCCAGCAGCGATGGCCCGGGACAGGCCTACGAGCAGTACTTC.